This T cell receptor beta chain comes out of a study of T cell repertoires in cytomegalovirus infection. CDR1 is SGHNT and CDR2 is YYREEE in the germline V gene (reference sequence). This CDR3 has 15 residues. Trimming removed 3 bases from V and 6 bases from J; junction bases left unmatched: 9. TCRdb re-derived calls from the reads in MiXCR, one entry per CDR3 protein. The profile shows around 530,000 distinct CDR3 sequences, more than 15% of them singletons. This clonotype was picked up a small number of times. The antigen remains unidentified. Study-level findings and limits: The cumulative frequency of public TCR beta families identified carriers of CMV plus the relevant HLA.

Sequenced: CD8+ T cells from PBMCs. V is TRBV5-4 and J is TRBJ1-2, with 9 bases identical to TRBD1. The sequence was collected from a human donor in good health (CMV status not recorded). Some clones in this sample may be carry-over from other donors' samples. The CDR3 protein is CASSSWTGENDGYTF. CDR3 coding DNA: TGTGCCAGCAGCTCGTGGACAGGGGAAAATGATGGCTACACCTTC.